These T cell receptor beta chains were read from a single sample in a study of T cells after yellow fever vaccination. TCRdb used MiXCR to reprocess the 5' RACE reads, holding one entry per CDR3 protein. The sample shows around 500,000 distinct CDR3 sequences, around a fifth of them seen only once. The material was PBMCs, obtained more than 20 days after the first yellow fever vaccination. These receptors all come from a man between 18 and 35 years old who received the YFV17D yellow fever vaccine. Both conserved end residues are part of each CDR3. The order of the fields is V gene, CDR3 length, J gene, D gene, clone size, CDR3 protein, CDR3 DNA. A D gene is named only where the DNA matches it firmly. Some rows mark clone size as missing; the rest say once, few, many or name a class of expanded clone.

TRBV14,11,TRBJ2-7,.,many,CASSQEYQQYF,TGTGCCAGCAGCCAAGAGTATCAGCAGTACTTC
TRBV20-1,15,TRBJ2-3,.,few,CSARSQGGMADTQYF,TGCAGTGCTAGATCTCAGGGGGGTATGGCAGATACGCAGTATTTT
TRBV4-3,14,TRBJ2-3,.,.,CASSQVDSLGQKYF,TGCGCCAGCAGCCAAGTGGACAGCTTGGGTCAAAAGTATTTT
TRBV5-5,14,TRBJ2-3,TRBD2,.,CASSLAGTSRVSYF,TGTGCCAGCAGCTTGGCCGGGACTAGCCGGGTTTCGTATTTT
TRBV28,15,TRBJ1-6,.,.,CASSLSRGVNSPLHF,TGTGCCAGCAGTTTATCGCGGGGAGTGAATTCACCCCTCCACTTT
TRBV29-1,13,TRBJ2-3,.,.,CSVVWSSADTQYF,TGCAGCGTTGTTTGGAGTTCGGCAGATACGCAGTATTTT
TRBV24-1,13,TRBJ2-1,.,medium-sized,CATSDRLYNEQFF,TGTGCCACCAGTGATCGTCTCTACAATGAGCAGTTCTTC
TRBV29-1,14,TRBJ2-1,TRBD2,few,CSVRGTSVYNEQFF,TGCAGCGTCCGCGGGACTAGCGTCTACAATGAGCAGTTCTTC
TRBV29-1,14,TRBJ1-1,TRBD1,many,CSVPGQGAYSSAFF,TGCAGCGTTCCGGGACAGGGGGCCTACAGCTCAGCTTTCTTT
TRBV7-2,13,TRBJ2-7,.,few,CASSTQQGNEQYF,TGTGCCAGCAGCACGCAACAGGGAAACGAGCAGTACTTC
TRBV7-8,19,TRBJ1-5,.,few,CASSPRAGTSLYSNQPQHF,TGTGCCAGCAGCCCAAGGGCCGGAACGTCACTGTATAGCAATCAGCCCCAGCATTTT
TRBV6-5,14,TRBJ2-3,.,many,CASGGATSADTQYF,TGTGCCAGCGGCGGCGCAACCTCGGCAGATACGCAGTATTTT
TRBV2,14,TRBJ2-1,TRBD2,.,CASRGLAGKNEQFF,TGTGCCAGCAGGGGACTAGCGGGGAAAAATGAGCAGTTCTTC
TRBV6-2/TRBV6-3,12,TRBJ1-6,.,few,CASSTQGDFLHF,TGTGCCAGCAGTACCCAGGGCGATTTCCTCCACTTT
TRBV27,15,TRBJ2-7,.,.,CASSFPGASSYEQYF,TGTGCCAGCAGTTTTCCGGGCGCAAGCTCCTACGAGCAGTACTTC
TRBV11-2,15,TRBJ2-5,TRBD2,once,CASSAPTSGQETQYF,TGTGCCAGCAGCGCACCGACTAGCGGGCAAGAGACCCAGTACTTC
TRBV7-9,17,TRBJ2-3,TRBD1,.,CASSLMDRGASTDTQYF,TGTGCCAGCAGCTTAATGGACAGGGGCGCGAGCACAGATACGCAGTATTTT
TRBV7-2,15,TRBJ1-3,.,many,CASRWDRRAGNTIYF,TGTGCCAGCAGGTGGGACCGACGGGCTGGAAACACCATATATTTT
TRBV20-1,13,TRBJ2-3,.,.,CSARPPTTGTQYF,TGCAGTGCTAGACCTCCGACTACCGGCACGCAGTATTTT
TRBV24-1,13,TRBJ2-3,.,few,CATSDPGRDTQYF,TGTGCCACCAGTGACCCCGGAAGAGATACGCAGTATTTT
TRBV6-5,17,TRBJ1-1,TRBD1,few,CASSYSPGGGLNTEAFF,TGTGCCAGCAGTTACTCTCCAGGGGGTGGTTTGAACACTGAAGCTTTCTTT
TRBV7-8,13,TRBJ1-2,.,.,CASSSSENYGYTF,TGTGCCAGCAGCTCCTCCGAGAACTATGGCTACACCTTC
TRBV11-2,15,TRBJ2-3,TRBD1,.,CASSLGQGYTDTQYF,TGTGCCAGCAGCTTAGGACAGGGGTACACAGATACGCAGTATTTT
TRBV2,17,TRBJ2-3,TRBD1,.,CASSSKIQGASTDTQYF,TGTGCCAGCAGTTCGAAAATACAGGGGGCGAGCACAGATACGCAGTATTTT
TRBV20-1,14,TRBJ1-4,.,.,CSAGAAGVGEKLFF,TGCAGTGCCGGGGCGGCTGGGGTGGGTGAAAAACTGTTTTTT
TRBV4-3,14,TRBJ1-1,.,.,CASSQDWAYTEAFF,TGCGCCAGCAGCCAAGACTGGGCTTACACTGAAGCTTTCTTT
TRBV6-1,14,TRBJ1-5,TRBD1,few,CASSKTGGNQPQHF,TGTGCCAGCAGTAAGACAGGGGGCAATCAGCCCCAGCATTTT
TRBV29-1,11,TRBJ2-5,.,few,CSVTHRETQYF,TGCAGCGTCACTCATCGGGAGACCCAGTACTTC
TRBV6-1,14,TRBJ2-7,TRBD2,.,CASRRTSGRYEQYF,TGTGCCAGCAGGAGGACTAGCGGGCGTTACGAGCAGTACTTC
TRBV5-1,13,TRBJ2-7,.,few,CASSSRGPYEQYF,TGCGCCAGCAGTTCCAGAGGACCCTACGAGCAGTACTTC
TRBV12-3/TRBV12-4,20,TRBJ1-2,TRBD1,few,CASSWIKSRQGDLRREGYTF,TGTGCCAGCAGTTGGATAAAATCTCGACAGGGGGATTTACGGCGGGAGGGCTACACCTTC
TRBV5-6,13,TRBJ1-4,TRBD1,many,CASGRTGNEKLFF,TGTGCCAGCGGCCGGACAGGGAATGAAAAACTGTTTTTT
TRBV20-1,15,TRBJ2-3,.,.,CSARDVGASTDTQYF,TGCAGTGCTAGAGATGTGGGGGCTAGCACAGATACGCAGTATTTT
TRBV7-2,13,TRBJ1-1,.,few,CASSLGVSTEAFF,TGTGCCAGCAGCTTAGGCGTGAGCACTGAAGCTTTCTTT
TRBV27,14,TRBJ1-2,.,few,CASSFRRRGYGYTF,TGTGCCAGCAGTTTCAGGCGACGGGGCTATGGCTACACCTTC
TRBV4-1,14,TRBJ2-1,.,few,CASSQDMAVNEQFF,TGCGCCAGCAGCCAAGATATGGCGGTCAATGAGCAGTTCTTC
TRBV5-1,17,TRBJ2-3,TRBD2,few,CASSLGGLGIESDTQYF,TGCGCCAGCAGCTTGGGGGGACTAGGCATAGAATCAGATACGCAGTATTTT
TRBV4-3,17,TRBJ1-5,.,.,CASSQDKNRERGQPQHF,TGCGCCAGCAGCCAAGATAAAAACAGGGAAAGGGGTCAGCCCCAGCATTTT
TRBV25-1,17,TRBJ2-6,TRBD1,once,CASSEDRAVGGANVLTF,TGTGCCAGCAGTGAAGACAGGGCAGTCGGGGGGGCCAACGTCCTGACTTTC
TRBV12-3/TRBV12-4,14,TRBJ1-1,.,.,CASSFWGWNTEAFF,TGTGCCAGCAGTTTCTGGGGCTGGAACACTGAAGCTTTCTTT
TRBV18,12,TRBJ2-3,.,few,CASAPVSDTQYF,TGTGCCAGCGCTCCCGTGTCGGATACGCAGTATTTT
TRBV27,13,TRBJ2-3,.,few,CASSYYGTDTQYF,TGTGCCAGCAGTTATTACGGCACAGATACGCAGTATTTT
TRBV7-9,14,TRBJ2-3,.,many,CASSEAGGTDTQYF,TGTGCCAGCAGTGAAGCAGGGGGCACAGATACGCAGTATTTT
TRBV6-1,15,TRBJ2-6,.,many,CASNTWYSGANVLTF,TGTGCCAGCAATACCTGGTACTCTGGGGCCAACGTCCTGACTTTC
TRBV11-1,14,TRBJ2-7,TRBD1,.,CASSFGQATYEQYF,TGTGCCAGCAGCTTTGGACAGGCCACCTACGAGCAGTACTTC
TRBV7-2,17,TRBJ2-1,TRBD2,.,CASSTPFVAGAQYGQFF,TGTGCCAGCAGCACCCCATTTGTAGCGGGGGCCCAATATGGGCAGTTCTTC